The TCR beta chain described here comes from a study of CD8 T cells in Susac syndrome. The ends lost 3 bases at V and 9 bases at J; junction bases unmatched: 9. This CDR3 is 15 amino acids long. The V gene's germline CDR1 is SGDLS and CDR2 YYNGEE. Reverse transcription of roughly 0.45 to 1 ug RNA used random hexamers. TCRdb fed the immunoSEQ multiplex PCR reads into MiXCR, producing one record per CDR3 protein. The table has under 200,000 distinct CDR3 sequences, approximately 95% seen once. Sequencing was done on a sample of CD4+ T cells from PBMCs. This sequence originates from a human donor with Susac syndrome. This chain links TRBV9 with TRBJ2-1; 10 bases line up with TRBD1. The DNA for the CDR3 is TGTGCCAGCAGCGCCCATCCAGGGACAGGGGCTGAGCAGTTCTTC. As protein: CASSAHPGTGAEQFF.